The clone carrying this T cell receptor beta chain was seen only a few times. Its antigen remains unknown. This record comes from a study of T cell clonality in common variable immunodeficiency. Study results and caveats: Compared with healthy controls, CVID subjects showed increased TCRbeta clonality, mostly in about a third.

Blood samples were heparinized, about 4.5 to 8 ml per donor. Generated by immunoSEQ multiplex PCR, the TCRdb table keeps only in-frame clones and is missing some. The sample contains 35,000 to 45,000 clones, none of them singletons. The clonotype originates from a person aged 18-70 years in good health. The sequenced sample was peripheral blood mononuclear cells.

CDR3 DNA (partial): TGCGCCAGCAGCTTGGCCGGAGGGACAGTCACCGGGGAG. This codes for CASSLAGGTVTGE. The whole CDR3 protein is CASSLAGGTVTGELFF. This chain links TRBV5-1 with TRBJ2-2, with D perhaps TRBD1 (7 bases). The CDR3 is cut off 3 residues early in the read; its end comes from the germline J gene. CDR3 size: 16 residues. Trimming left V 0 bases short and J 4 bases short, with 13 bases between. Germline V gene sequence: CDR1 SGHRS, CDR2 YFSETQ.